The present TCR beta chain was sequenced within a study of long-term antiretroviral therapy in people with HIV. Study-wide results and caveats: Repertoires looked antigen-experienced, with only a slight naive shift after ART.

As for this clone: Its specificity is unknown.

Sequencing used immunoSEQ v3.0 at survey level. Assay used: immunoSEQ multiplex PCR; TCRdb lists only in-frame clones, some missing. The sample carries approximately 19,000 clones, approximately 86% recorded once. The sequencing here drew on unsorted PBMCs, taken 2.1 years after starting antiretroviral therapy. This TCR was recovered from a man between 18 and 35 years old with HIV.

The CDR3 nucleotides are TGTGCCAGCAGTTACGGCAGGGGAAGGGATACGCAGTATTTT. As protein: CASSYGRGRDTQYF. This chain uses TRBV6-5 with TRBJ2-3; tentatively, D is TRBD1 (6 bases). V gave up 2 bases and J gave up 6 bases, with 12 bases separating them. Germline V CDR1 and CDR2: MNHEY, SVGAGI. This CDR3 is built from 14 residues.